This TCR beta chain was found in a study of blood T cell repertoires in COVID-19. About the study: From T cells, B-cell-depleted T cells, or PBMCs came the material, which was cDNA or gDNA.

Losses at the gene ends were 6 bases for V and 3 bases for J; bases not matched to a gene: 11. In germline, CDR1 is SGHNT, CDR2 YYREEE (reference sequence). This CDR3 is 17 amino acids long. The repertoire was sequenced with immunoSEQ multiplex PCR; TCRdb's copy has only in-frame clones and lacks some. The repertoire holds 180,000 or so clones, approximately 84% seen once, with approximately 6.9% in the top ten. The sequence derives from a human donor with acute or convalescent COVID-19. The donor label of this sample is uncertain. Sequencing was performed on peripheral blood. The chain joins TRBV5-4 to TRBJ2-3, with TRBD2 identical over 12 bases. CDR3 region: CASTPGASGRATDTQYF. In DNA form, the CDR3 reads TGTGCCAGCACTCCGGGGGCTAGCGGGAGGGCAACAGATACGCAGTATTTT.